Listed here are 19 T cell receptor beta chains from one sample, sequenced in a study of blood T cell repertoires in COVID-19 (dated by TCRdb to between 2020 and 2021). The library was made by the immunoSEQ multiplex PCR assay. As stored in TCRdb, this immuneACCESS dataset retains in-frame rearrangements with V and J assigned. A fraction of the clones does not appear; measured against another copy, unresolved V genes explain less than half of the discrepancy, and the remainder lacks a known reason. The sample has approximately 180,000 clones on record, roughly four fifths of them singletons. The ten largest clonotypes hold around 12% of the sample. Sequenced: peripheral blood. All receptors derive from a woman older than 75 with COVID-19, enrolled during active disease.

This chain links TRBV9 with TRBJ2-1; TRBD2 agrees at 7 bases. CDR3 length: 13 amino acids. Per the germline V gene, CDR1 is SGDLS and CDR2 is YYNGEE. The ends lost 2 bases at V and 9 bases at J; junction bases unmatched: 5. CDR3 loop: CASSVRTRGEQFF. The CDR3 DNA sequence: TGTGCCAGCAGCGTCCGGACTAGGGGTGAGCAGTTCTTC.

The chain joins TRBV18 to TRBJ2-2; TRBD2 aligns across 11 bases. CDR1 is KGHSH, CDR2 LQKENI, per germline. The CDR3 runs to 16 residues. With V trimmed by 4 bases and J by 0 bases, 1 base remained unmatched. CDR3 bases: TGTGCCAGCTCACAGACTAGCGGGGCGAACACCGGGGAGCTGTTTTTT. This codes for CASSQTSGANTGELFF.

The J gene is TRBJ2-1, the V gene TRBV7-2, with TRBD1 matching 7 bases. The germline CDR1 and CDR2 sequences are SGHTA and FQGNSA. The trim removed 4 bases at V and 6 bases at J, leaving 6 bases unmatched. The CDR3 runs 14 residues. CDR3 sequence: CASSYRTGPNEQFF. The CDR3 nucleotides read TGTGCCAGCAGCTATCGGACAGGTCCCAATGAGCAGTTCTTC.

This clone was seen a handful of times. This chain links TRBV5-4 with TRBJ2-7; TRBD2 aligns across 7 bases. CDR3 size: 16 residues. From germline, CDR1 is SGHNT and CDR2 YYREEE (reference sequence). V lost 4 bases to trimming and J lost 3 bases; unmatched junction nucleotides: 13. For the CDR3, the DNA is TGTGCCAGCAGCCTGGCCGCGGCTAGCGGTTTCTACGAGCAGTACTTC. Translated, it gives CASSLAAASGFYEQYF.

The chain is built from TRBV6-5 and TRBJ1-6; 7 positions match TRBD1. V shed 5 bases, J shed 9 bases, and the junction held 10 bases outside the gene matches. Germline V gives CDR1 MNHEY, CDR2 SVGAGI. This CDR3 contains 15 residues. CDR3 residues: CASSPTTGNLSPLHF. CDR3 nucleotides: TGTGCCAGCAGTCCAACGACAGGGAACCTTTCACCCCTCCACTTT.

This clone was counted a few times. This rearrangement joins TRBV18 to TRBJ1-5, with 10 bases that match TRBD1. The CDR3 has 16 amino acids. CDR1 and CDR2 from the germline V gene are KGHSH and LQKENI. V lost 2 bases and J lost 11; bases outside the gene matches: 12. The chain's CDR3 is CASSPETGGEFLSQHF. The CDR3 bases are TGTGCCAGCTCACCAGAGACAGGGGGCGAGTTCTTGTCCCAGCATTTT.

The V call is TRBV28, the J call TRBJ2-7; 7 positions agree with TRBD2. This CDR3 is 16 amino acids long. The V gene's germline CDR1 is MDHEN and CDR2 SYDVKM. V was clipped by 7 bases and J by 1 base; unmatched bases: 13. CDR3: CASTNVPPSGSYEQYF. Here the CDR3 DNA reads TGTGCCAGCACCAACGTTCCCCCTAGCGGATCCTACGAGCAGTACTTC.

This clone was observed once. The rearrangement links TRBV7-9 to TRBJ2-5, with D unclear. Deletions cut 2 bases from V and 2 bases from J, with 3 bases between. Germline values: CDR1 SEHNR, CDR2 FQNEAQ (reference sequence). The CDR3 runs 12 residues. CDR3 bases: TGTGCCAGCAGCTTACGTCAAGAGACCCAGTACTTC. Protein sequence: CASSLRQETQYF.

The chain uses TRBV19 and TRBJ2-7, with 7 bases identical to TRBD1. The length of the CDR3 is 17 residues. Germline CDR1 and CDR2: LNHDA and SQIVND (reference sequence). Trimming cost V 1 base and J 2 bases; bases outside gene matches: 11. The CDR3 sequence: CASSIALGTAIPYEQYF. The CDR3 region has the DNA TGTGCCAGTAGTATAGCCCTTGGGACAGCGATCCCCTACGAGCAGTACTTC.

The chain employs TRBV18 and TRBJ2-2; maybe TRBD2 (5 bases). Germline assignment: CDR1 KGHSH and CDR2 LQKENI. This CDR3 region has 14 residues. Trimming left V 3 bases short and J 6 bases short, with 11 bases between. CDR3 amino acids: CASSPMMEAGELFF. The CDR3 nucleotides are TGTGCCAGCTCACCCATGATGGAGGCCGGGGAGCTGTTTTTT.

The chain is built from TRBV19 and TRBJ2-3; 7 bases line up with TRBD1. Germline trimming cut 6 bases from V and 3 bases from J; bases unmatched to any gene: 9. The length of the CDR3 is 15 residues. The germline V gene has CDR1 LNHDA and CDR2 SQIVND (reference sequence). CDR3 sequence: CASRTRTRGTDTQYF. The DNA of the CDR3 is TGTGCCAGTAGAACCCGGACCAGGGGGACAGATACGCAGTATTTT.

This chain's CDR3 is CASSQSFTGFSGNTIYF. DNA of the CDR3: TGCGCCAGCAGCCAATCCTTTACAGGGTTTTCTGGAAACACCATATATTTT. V and J are TRBV4-3 and TRBJ1-3, with D perhaps TRBD1 (6 bases). Germline loops: CDR1 LGHNA, CDR2 YSLEER. Trimming cost V 2 bases and J 1 base, with 15 bases left between them. The CDR3 totals 17 residues.

The genes are TRBV7-9 and TRBJ1-1, with D possibly matching TRBD1 (6 bases). This CDR3 has 15 amino acids. Germline loops: CDR1 SEHNR, CDR2 FQNEAQ (reference sequence). The V end was cut by 5 bases, the J end by 1 base, with 14 bases between. CDR3 nucleotide sequence: TGTGCCAGCAGCCGTAGGGGGGGCGAGAACACTGAAGCTTTCTTT. Its translation: CASSRRGGENTEAFF.

The chain uses TRBV19 and TRBJ2-2; D perhaps matches TRBD2 (7 bases). V gave up 5 bases and J gave up 9 bases, with 16 bases separating them. CDR1 is LNHDA, CDR2 SQIVND, per germline (reference sequence). This CDR3 has 14 residues. The CDR3 spells CASSRGGGRRELFF. CDR3 sequence (DNA): TGTGCCAGTAGTCGAGGGGGGGGCAGGAGGGAGCTGTTTTTT.

This clone was picked up one time. The V gene is TRBV19, the J gene TRBJ1-1, with a tentative D call TRBD1 (6 bases). CDR1 and CDR2 (germline): LNHDA, SQIVND (reference sequence). This CDR3 contains 14 residues. Between the trimmed V and J ends, which lost 2 bases and 7 bases, there was a span of 14 bases. The CDR3: CASSITGSRGEAFF. The CDR3 coding sequence is TGTGCCAGTAGTATAACAGGGTCTAGGGGTGAAGCTTTCTTT.

Here the CDR3 reads CASSLSSYEQYF. The DNA for the CDR3 is TGTGCCAGCAGTCTCAGCTCCTACGAGCAGTACTTC. This sequence joins TRBV27 and TRBJ2-7; D is ambiguous. Per the germline V gene, CDR1 is MNHEY and CDR2 is SMNVEV (reference sequence). CDR3 length equals 12 residues. V was trimmed by 5 bases and J by 0 bases, leaving 5 bases between them.

The V gene is TRBV5-1, the J gene TRBJ2-7; 7 nucleotides agree with TRBD1. Germline lookup yields CDR1 SGHRS and CDR2 YFSETQ. The CDR3 has 14 amino acids. V dropped 2 bases and J dropped 7; count of bases not matched to a gene: 9. The CDR3 here is CASSFEGGGWEQYF. Written as DNA, the CDR3 is TGCGCCAGCAGCTTCGAAGGGGGCGGGTGGGAGCAGTACTTC. Supplemented by reference TRBV5-1 and TRBJ2-7, the full variable domain reads KAGVTQTPRYLIKTRGQQVTLSCSPISGHRSVSWYQQTPGQGLQFLFEYFSETQRNKGNFPGRFSGRQFSNSRSEMNVSTLELGDSALYLCASSFEGGGWEQYFGPGTRLTVT.

The V call is TRBV19, the J call TRBJ2-1, with 7 bases lining up with TRBD2. J lost 2 bases, V lost 7 bases, and 8 bases had no gene match. Germline V gene lookup returns CDR1 LNHDA and CDR2 SQIVND (reference sequence). This CDR3 contains 15 residues. CDR3 sequence: CASTPTSATYNEQFF. The CDR3 DNA reads TGTGCCAGTACCCCCACTAGCGCTACCTACAATGAGCAGTTCTTC.

The chain joins TRBV7-8 to TRBJ1-6; D is unresolved. Germline-derived CDR1 and CDR2 are SGHVS and FQNEAQ. The CDR3 runs to 15 residues. The V and J ends lost 1 base and 13 bases respectively, with 17 bases between them. CDR3 sequence (DNA): TGTGCCAGCAGCTTAGGCTGGCAGGCCCTAATTCCCCTCCACTTT. This encodes CASSLGWQALIPLHF.